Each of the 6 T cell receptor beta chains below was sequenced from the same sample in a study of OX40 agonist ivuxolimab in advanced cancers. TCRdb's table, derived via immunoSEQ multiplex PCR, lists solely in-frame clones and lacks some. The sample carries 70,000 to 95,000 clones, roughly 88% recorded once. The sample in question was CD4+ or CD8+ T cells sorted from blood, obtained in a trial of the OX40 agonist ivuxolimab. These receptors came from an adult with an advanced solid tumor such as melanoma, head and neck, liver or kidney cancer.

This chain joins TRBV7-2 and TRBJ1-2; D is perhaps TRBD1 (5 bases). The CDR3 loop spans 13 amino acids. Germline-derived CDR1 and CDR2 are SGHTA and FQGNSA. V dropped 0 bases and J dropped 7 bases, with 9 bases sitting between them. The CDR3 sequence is CASSLAGAFGYTF. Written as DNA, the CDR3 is TGTGCCAGCAGCTTAGCAGGGGCCTTTGGCTACACCTTC.

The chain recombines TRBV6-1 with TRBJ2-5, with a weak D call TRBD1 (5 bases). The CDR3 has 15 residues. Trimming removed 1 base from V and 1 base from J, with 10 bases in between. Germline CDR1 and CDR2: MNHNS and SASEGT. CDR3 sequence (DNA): TGTGCCAGCAGTGAAGGAAGGGGTTTCCAAGAGACCCAGTACTTC. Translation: CASSEGRGFQETQYF.

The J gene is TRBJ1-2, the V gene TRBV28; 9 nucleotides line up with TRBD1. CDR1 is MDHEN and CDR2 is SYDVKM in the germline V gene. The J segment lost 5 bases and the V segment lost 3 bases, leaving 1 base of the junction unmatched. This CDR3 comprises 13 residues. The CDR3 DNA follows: TGTGCCAGCAGTTTGACAGGGGGTTATGGCTACACCTTC. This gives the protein CASSLTGGYGYTF.

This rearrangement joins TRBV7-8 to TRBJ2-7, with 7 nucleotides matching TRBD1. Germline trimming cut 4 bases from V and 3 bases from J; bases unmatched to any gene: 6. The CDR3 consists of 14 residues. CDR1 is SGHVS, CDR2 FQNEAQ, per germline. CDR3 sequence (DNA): TGTGCCAGCAGCTCGTTCCGGGACAGCTACGAGCAGTACTTC. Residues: CASSSFRDSYEQYF.

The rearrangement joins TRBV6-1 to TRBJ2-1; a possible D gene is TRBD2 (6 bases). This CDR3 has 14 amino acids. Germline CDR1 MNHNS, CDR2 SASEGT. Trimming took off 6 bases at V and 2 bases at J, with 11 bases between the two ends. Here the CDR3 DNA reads TGTGCCAGCAGCACCCCGGGGGCCTACAATGAGCAGTTCTTC. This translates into CASSTPGAYNEQFF.

The CDR3 protein is CASSVDARTSGTGELFF. The CDR3 DNA reads TGTGCCAGCAGTGTTGATGCCCGGACTAGTGGCACCGGGGAGCTGTTTTTT. This sequence joins TRBV6-4 and TRBJ2-2; 7 positions match TRBD2. Germline V gene sequence: CDR1 MRHNA, CDR2 SNTAGT. V shed 4 bases, J shed 4 bases, and the junction held 12 bases outside the gene matches. This CDR3 region has 17 residues.